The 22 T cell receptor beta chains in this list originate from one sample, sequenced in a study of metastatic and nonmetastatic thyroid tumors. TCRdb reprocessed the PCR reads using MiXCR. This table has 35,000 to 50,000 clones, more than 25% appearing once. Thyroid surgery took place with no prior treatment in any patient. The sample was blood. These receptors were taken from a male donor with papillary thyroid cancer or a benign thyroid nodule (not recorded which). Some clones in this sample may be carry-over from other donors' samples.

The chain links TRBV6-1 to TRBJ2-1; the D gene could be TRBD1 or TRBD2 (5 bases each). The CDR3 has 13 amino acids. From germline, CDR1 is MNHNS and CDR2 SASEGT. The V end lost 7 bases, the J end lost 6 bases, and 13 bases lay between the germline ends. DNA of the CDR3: TGTGCCAGCAAACGGGACCCTGGCAATGAGCAGTTCTTC. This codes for CASKRDPGNEQFF.

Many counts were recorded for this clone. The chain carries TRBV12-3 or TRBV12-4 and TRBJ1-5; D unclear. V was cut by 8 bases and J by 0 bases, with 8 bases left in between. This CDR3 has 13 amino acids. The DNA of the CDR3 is TGTGCCAGCCGTTCGTCTAGCAATCAGCCCCAGCATTTT. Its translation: CASRSSSNQPQHF.

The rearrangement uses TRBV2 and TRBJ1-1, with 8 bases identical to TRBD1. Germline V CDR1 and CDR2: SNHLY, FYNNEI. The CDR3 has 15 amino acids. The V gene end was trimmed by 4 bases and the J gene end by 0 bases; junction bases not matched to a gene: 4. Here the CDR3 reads CASSAGQAVNTEAFF. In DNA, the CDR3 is TGTGCCAGCAGTGCGGGACAGGCTGTGAACACTGAAGCTTTCTTT.

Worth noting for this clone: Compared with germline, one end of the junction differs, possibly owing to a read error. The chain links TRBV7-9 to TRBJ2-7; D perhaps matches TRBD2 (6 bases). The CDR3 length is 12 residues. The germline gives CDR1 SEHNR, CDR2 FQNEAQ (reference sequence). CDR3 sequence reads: CASIPGSPEQYF. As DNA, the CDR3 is TGCGCCAGCATCCCCGGGAGCCCCGAGCAGTACTTC.

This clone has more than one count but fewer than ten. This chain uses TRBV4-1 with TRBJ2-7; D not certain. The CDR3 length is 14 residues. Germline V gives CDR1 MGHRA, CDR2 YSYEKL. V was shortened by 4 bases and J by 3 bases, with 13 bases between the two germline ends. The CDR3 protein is CASSLRAVLYEQYF. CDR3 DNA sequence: TGCGCCAGCAGCCTCCGGGCCGTACTCTACGAGCAGTACTTC.

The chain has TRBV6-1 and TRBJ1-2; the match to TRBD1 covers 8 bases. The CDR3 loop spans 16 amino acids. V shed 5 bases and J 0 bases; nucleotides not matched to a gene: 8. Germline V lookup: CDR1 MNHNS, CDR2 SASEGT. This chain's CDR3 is CASSQRTDRANYGYTF. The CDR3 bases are TGTGCCAGCAGTCAACGGACGGACAGGGCTAACTATGGCTACACCTTC.

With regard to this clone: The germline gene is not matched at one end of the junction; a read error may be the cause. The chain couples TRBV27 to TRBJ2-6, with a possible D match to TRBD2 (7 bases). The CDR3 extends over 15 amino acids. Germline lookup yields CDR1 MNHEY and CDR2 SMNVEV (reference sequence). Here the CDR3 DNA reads TGTGCCAGCAGTTCAAGGGGGGGTGGGTCCAACCTCCTGACTTTC. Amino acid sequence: CASSSRGGGSNLLTF.

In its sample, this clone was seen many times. The CDR3 reads CASSEYLTNRGTYNEQFF. The CDR3 nucleotides read TGTGCCAGCAGTGAATATTTGACTAACAGGGGGACCTACAATGAGCAGTTCTTC. V is TRBV25-1 and J is TRBJ2-1; 8 positions agree with TRBD1. The CDR3 spans 18 residues. Per the germline V gene, CDR1 is MGHDK and CDR2 is SYGVNS. Germline trimming cut 0 bases from V and 2 bases from J; bases unmatched to any gene: 9.

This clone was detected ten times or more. CDR3: CSAKWGLAPYEQYF. The CDR3 DNA is TGCAGTGCAAAGTGGGGACTAGCTCCCTACGAGCAGTACTTC. V and J are TRBV20-1 and TRBJ2-7, with 9 bases matching TRBD2. Germline CDR1 is DFQATT and CDR2 is SNEGSKA (reference sequence). The CDR3 spans 14 residues. V shed 6 bases, J shed 2 bases, and the junction held 8 bases outside the gene matches.

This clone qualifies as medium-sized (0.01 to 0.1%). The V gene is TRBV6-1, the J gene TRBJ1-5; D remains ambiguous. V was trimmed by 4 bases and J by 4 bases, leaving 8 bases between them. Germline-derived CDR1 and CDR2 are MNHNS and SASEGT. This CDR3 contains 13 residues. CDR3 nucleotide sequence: TGTGCCAGCAGTGCCTCGTTAAATCAGCCCCAGCATTTT. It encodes CASSASLNQPQHF.

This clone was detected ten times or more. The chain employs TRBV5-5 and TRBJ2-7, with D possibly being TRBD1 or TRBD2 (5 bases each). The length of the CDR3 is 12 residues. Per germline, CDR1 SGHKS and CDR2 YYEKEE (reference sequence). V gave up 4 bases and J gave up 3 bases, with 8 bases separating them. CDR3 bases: TGTGCCAGCAGCGGGACGGACTACGAGCAGTACTTC. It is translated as CASSGTDYEQYF.

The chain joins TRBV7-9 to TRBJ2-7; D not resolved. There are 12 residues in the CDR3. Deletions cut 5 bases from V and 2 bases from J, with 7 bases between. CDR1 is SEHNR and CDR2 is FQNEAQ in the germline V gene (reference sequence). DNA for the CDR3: TGTGCCAGCAGCGTTCTTACCTACGAGCAGTACTTC. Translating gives CASSVLTYEQYF. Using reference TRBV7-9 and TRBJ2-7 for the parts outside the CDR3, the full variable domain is DTGVSQNPRHKITKRGQNVTFRCDPISEHNRLYWYRQTLGQGPEFLTYFQNEAQLEKSRLLSDRFSAERPKGSFSTLEIQRTEQGDSAMYLCASSVLTYEQYFGPGTRLTVT.

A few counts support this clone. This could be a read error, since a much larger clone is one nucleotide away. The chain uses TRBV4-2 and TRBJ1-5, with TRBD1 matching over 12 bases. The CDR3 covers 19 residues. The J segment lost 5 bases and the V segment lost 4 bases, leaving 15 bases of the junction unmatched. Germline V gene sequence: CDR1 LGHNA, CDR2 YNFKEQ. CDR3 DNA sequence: TGTGCCAGCAGCCGACTCGGGACAGGGGGCCTGACTTACGATCAGCCCCAGCATTTT. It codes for CASSRLGTGGLTYDQPQHF.

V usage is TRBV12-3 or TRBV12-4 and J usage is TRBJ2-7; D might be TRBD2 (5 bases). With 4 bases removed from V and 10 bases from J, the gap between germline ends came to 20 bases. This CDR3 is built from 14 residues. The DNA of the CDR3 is TGTGCCAGCAGTTCTTCCATCCCGCACGAGGGTCAGTACTTC. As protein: CASSSSIPHEGQYF.

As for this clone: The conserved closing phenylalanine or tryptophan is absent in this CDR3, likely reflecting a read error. CDR3 region: CASSLGAWGVNEQFS. As DNA, the CDR3 is TGTGCCAGCAGCTTAGGAGCGTGGGGGGTGAATGAGCAGTTCTCC. This rearrangement joins TRBV11-2 to TRBJ2-1; D perhaps matches TRBD2 (6 bases). The germline V and J ends were trimmed by 1 base and 7 bases, with 14 bases remaining between them. Germline V gene data show CDR1 as SGHAT and CDR2 as FQNNGV. The CDR3 totals 15 residues.

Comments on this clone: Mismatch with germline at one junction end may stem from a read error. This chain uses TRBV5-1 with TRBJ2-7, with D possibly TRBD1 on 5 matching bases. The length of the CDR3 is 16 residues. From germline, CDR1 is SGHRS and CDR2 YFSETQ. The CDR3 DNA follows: TGCGGCAGCATCTTGGTGGGGCTACAGGACTCCTACGAGCAGTACTTC. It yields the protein CGSILVGLQDSYEQYF.

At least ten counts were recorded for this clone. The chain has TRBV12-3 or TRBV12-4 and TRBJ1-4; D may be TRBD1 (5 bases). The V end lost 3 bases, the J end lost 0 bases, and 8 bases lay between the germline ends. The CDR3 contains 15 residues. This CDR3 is CASSLGQPTNEKLFF. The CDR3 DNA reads TGTGCCAGCAGTTTGGGGCAGCCAACTAATGAAAAACTGTTTTTT.

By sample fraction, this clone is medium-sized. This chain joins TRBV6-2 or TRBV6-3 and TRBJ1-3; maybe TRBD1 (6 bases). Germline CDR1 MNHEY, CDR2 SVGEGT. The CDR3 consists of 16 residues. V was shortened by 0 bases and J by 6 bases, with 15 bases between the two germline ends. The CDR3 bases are TGTGCCAGCAGTTACTCGACCGGGACAATGGAAAACACCATATATTTT. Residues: CASSYSTGTMENTIYF.

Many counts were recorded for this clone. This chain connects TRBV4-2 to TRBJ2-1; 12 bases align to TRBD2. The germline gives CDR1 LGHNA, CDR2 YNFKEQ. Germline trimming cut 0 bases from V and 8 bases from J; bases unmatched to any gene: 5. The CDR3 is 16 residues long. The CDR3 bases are TGTGCCAGCAGCCAAGAGCTAGCGGGAGGGCCGGATGAGCAGTTCTTC. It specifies CASSQELAGGPDEQFF.

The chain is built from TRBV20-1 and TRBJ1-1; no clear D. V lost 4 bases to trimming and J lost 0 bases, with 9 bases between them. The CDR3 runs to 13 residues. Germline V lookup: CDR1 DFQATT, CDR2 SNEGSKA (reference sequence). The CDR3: CSATPRMNTEAFF. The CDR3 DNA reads TGCAGTGCTACACCGAGGATGAACACTGAAGCTTTCTTT.

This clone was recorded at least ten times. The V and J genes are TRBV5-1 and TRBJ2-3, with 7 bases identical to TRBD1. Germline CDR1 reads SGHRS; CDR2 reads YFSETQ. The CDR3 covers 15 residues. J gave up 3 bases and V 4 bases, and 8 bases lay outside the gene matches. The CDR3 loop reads CASSPGQRGTDTQYF. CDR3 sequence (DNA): TGCGCCAGCAGCCCGGGACAGAGGGGAACAGATACGCAGTATTTT.

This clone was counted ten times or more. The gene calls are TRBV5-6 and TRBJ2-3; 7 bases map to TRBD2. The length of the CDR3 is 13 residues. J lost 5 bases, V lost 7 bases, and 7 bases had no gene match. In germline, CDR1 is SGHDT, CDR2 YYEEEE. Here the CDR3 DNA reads TGTGCCAGCCGGCGAGCGGGACTAGATACGCAGTATTTT. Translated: CASRRAGLDTQYF.